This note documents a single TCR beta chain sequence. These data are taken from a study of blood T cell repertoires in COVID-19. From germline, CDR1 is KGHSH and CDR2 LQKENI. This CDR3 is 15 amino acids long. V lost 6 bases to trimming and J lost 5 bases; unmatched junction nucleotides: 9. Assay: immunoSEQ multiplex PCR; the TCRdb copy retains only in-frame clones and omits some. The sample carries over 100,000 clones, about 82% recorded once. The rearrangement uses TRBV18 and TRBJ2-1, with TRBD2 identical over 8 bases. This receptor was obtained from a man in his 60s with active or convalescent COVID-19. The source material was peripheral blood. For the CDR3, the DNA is TGTGCCAGCTCCCCAACCCGGGGGGGGCACAATGAGCAGTTCTTC. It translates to CASSPTRGGHNEQFF. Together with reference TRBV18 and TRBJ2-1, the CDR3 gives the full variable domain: NAGVMQNPRHLVRRRGQEARLRCSPMKGHSHVYWYRQLPEEGLKFMVYLQKENIIDESGMPKERFSAEFPKEGPSILRIQQVVRGDSAAYFCASSPTRGGHNEQFFGPGTRLTVL.